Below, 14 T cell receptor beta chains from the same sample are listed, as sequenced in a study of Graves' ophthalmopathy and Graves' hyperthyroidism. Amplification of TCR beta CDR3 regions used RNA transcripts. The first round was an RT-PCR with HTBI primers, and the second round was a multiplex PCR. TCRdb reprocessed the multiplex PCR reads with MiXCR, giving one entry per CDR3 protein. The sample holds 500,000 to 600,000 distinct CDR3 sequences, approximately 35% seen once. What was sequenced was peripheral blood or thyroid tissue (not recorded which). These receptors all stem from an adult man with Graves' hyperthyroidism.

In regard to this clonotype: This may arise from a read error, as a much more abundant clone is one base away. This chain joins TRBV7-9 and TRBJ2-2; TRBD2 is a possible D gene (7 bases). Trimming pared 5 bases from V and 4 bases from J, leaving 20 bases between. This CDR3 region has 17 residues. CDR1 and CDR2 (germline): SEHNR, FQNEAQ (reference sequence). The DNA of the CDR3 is TGTGCCAGCAGCGCCCTGGCGGGGGCAGGGATCACCGGGGAGCTGTTTTTT. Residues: CASSALAGAGITGELFF.

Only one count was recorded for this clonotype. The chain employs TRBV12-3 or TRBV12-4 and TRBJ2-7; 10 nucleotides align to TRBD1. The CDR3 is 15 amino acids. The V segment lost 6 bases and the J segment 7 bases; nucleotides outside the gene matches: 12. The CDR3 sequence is CASSVHGTGDNEQYF. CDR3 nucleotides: TGTGCCAGCAGCGTCCACGGGACAGGGGACAATGAGCAGTACTTC.

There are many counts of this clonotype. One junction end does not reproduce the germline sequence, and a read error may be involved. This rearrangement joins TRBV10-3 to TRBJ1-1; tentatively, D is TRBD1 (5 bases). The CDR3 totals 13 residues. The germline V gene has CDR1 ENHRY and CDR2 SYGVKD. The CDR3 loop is CASSEYTGVEAFF. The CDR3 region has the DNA TGTGCCAGCAGTGAATATACGGGGGTTGAAGCTTTCTTT.

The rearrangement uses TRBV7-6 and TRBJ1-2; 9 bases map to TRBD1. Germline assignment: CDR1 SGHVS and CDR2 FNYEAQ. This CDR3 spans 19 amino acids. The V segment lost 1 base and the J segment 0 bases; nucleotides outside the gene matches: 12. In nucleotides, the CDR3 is TGTGCCAGCAGCTTAGAGCTGGGGACAGGGAGGAGGTCTAACTATGGCTACACCTTC. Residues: CASSLELGTGRRSNYGYTF.

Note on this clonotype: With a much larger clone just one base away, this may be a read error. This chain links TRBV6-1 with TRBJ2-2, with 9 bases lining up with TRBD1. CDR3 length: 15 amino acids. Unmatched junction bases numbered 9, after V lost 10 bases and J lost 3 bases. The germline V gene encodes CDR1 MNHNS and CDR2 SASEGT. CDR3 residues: CAISSQGAYTGELFF. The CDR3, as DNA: TGTGCCATCAGCTCACAGGGGGCATACACCGGGGAGCTGTTTTTT.

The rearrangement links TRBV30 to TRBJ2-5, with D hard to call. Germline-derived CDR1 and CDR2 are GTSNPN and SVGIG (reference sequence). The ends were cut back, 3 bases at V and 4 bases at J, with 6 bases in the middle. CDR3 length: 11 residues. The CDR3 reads CAWRGRETQYF. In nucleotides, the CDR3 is TGTGCCTGGAGAGGAAGAGAGACCCAGTACTTC.

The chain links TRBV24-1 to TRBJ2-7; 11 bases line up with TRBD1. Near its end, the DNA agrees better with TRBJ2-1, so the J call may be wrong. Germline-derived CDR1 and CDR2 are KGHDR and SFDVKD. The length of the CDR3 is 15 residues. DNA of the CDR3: TGTGCCACCAGTGATTTAGGACAGGGGGCCAATGAGCAGTTCTTC. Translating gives CATSDLGQGANEQFF.

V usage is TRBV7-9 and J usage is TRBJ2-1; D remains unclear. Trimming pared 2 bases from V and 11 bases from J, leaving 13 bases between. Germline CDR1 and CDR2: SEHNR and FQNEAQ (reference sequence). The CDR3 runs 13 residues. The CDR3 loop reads CASSLRLSSQQFF. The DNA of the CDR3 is TGTGCCAGCAGCTTACGACTTTCGTCTCAGCAGTTCTTC.

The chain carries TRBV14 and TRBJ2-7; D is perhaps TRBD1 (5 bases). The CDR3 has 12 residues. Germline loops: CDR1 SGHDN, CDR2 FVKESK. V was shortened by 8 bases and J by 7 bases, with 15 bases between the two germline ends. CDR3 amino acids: CASRGRVNEQYF. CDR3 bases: TGTGCCAGCCGAGGCAGGGTCAATGAGCAGTACTTC.

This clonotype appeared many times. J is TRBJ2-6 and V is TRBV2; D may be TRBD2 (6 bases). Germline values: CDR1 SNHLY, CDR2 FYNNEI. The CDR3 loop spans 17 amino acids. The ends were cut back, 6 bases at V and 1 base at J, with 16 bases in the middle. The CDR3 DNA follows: TGTGCCAGCAGGGGTCCGGGACGGGAGTCTGGGGCCAACGTCCTGACTTTC. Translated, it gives CASRGPGRESGANVLTF.

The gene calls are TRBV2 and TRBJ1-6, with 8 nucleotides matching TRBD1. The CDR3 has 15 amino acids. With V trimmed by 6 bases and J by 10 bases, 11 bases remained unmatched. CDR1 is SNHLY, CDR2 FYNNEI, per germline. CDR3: CASSQRTGTSSPLHF. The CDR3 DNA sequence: TGTGCCAGCAGCCAAAGGACAGGGACAAGCTCACCCCTCCACTTT.

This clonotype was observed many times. CDR3 sequence reads: CSVEEDGISGANVLTF. The DNA of the CDR3 is TGCAGCGTTGAAGAGGACGGGATCTCTGGGGCCAACGTCCTGACTTTC. The V and J genes are TRBV29-1 and TRBJ2-6, with D possibly matching TRBD2 (5 bases). Deletions cut 0 bases from V and 0 bases from J, with 9 bases between. Germline CDR1 and CDR2: SQVTM and ANQGSEA. This CDR3 has 16 amino acids.

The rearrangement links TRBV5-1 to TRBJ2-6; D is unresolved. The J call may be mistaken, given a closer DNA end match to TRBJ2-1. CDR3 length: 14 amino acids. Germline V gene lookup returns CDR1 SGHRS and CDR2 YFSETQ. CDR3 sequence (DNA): TGCGCCAGCAGCTTGAGACCAGTTTACAATGAGCAGTTCTTC. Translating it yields CASSLRPVYNEQFF.

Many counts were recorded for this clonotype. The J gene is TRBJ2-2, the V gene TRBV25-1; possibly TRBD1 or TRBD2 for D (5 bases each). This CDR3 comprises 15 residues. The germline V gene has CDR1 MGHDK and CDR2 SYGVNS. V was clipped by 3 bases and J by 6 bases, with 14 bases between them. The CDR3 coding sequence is TGTGCCAGCAGTGATGGGGGTTTACGCTCCGGGGAGCTGTTTTTT. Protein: CASSDGGLRSGELFF.